This TCR beta chain came from a study of regulatory T cells in long-lasting Graves disease. Study-wide results and caveats: Study of thyroid tissue was not done, with only peripheral blood studied.

Time point noted: persistent/refractory GD, antithyroid drugs over 5 years with positive TRAb. There was RNA extracted from PBMCs, and the TCR library was made from it. The authors drew patients from an endocrinology department in Xi'an, China. This clonotype showed up many times. What it recognizes is unknown. Through Arm-PCR of CDR3 regions and iRepertoire HTBI primers, TCR beta libraries were built. TCRdb processed the multiplex PCR reads anew with MiXCR; each CDR3 protein has one entry. Seen here are 400,000 or so distinct CDR3 sequences, around 21% observed once, and the top ten hold roughly 20%. V was clipped by 0 bases and J by 1 base, with 6 bases between them. The CDR3 length is 14 residues. Germline values: CDR1 SGHTA, CDR2 FQGNSA.

The clonotype originates from a female donor with Graves disease. The V and J genes are TRBV7-2 and TRBJ2-5, with TRBD1 as a possible D gene (5 bases). Sequences were derived from peripheral blood mononuclear cells (PBMCs), sampled when the disease was refractory, from a patient treated with antithyroid drugs. CDR3 loop: CASSLARVQETQYF. Written as DNA, the CDR3 is TGTGCCAGCAGCTTAGCCAGGGTCCAAGAGACCCAGTACTTC.